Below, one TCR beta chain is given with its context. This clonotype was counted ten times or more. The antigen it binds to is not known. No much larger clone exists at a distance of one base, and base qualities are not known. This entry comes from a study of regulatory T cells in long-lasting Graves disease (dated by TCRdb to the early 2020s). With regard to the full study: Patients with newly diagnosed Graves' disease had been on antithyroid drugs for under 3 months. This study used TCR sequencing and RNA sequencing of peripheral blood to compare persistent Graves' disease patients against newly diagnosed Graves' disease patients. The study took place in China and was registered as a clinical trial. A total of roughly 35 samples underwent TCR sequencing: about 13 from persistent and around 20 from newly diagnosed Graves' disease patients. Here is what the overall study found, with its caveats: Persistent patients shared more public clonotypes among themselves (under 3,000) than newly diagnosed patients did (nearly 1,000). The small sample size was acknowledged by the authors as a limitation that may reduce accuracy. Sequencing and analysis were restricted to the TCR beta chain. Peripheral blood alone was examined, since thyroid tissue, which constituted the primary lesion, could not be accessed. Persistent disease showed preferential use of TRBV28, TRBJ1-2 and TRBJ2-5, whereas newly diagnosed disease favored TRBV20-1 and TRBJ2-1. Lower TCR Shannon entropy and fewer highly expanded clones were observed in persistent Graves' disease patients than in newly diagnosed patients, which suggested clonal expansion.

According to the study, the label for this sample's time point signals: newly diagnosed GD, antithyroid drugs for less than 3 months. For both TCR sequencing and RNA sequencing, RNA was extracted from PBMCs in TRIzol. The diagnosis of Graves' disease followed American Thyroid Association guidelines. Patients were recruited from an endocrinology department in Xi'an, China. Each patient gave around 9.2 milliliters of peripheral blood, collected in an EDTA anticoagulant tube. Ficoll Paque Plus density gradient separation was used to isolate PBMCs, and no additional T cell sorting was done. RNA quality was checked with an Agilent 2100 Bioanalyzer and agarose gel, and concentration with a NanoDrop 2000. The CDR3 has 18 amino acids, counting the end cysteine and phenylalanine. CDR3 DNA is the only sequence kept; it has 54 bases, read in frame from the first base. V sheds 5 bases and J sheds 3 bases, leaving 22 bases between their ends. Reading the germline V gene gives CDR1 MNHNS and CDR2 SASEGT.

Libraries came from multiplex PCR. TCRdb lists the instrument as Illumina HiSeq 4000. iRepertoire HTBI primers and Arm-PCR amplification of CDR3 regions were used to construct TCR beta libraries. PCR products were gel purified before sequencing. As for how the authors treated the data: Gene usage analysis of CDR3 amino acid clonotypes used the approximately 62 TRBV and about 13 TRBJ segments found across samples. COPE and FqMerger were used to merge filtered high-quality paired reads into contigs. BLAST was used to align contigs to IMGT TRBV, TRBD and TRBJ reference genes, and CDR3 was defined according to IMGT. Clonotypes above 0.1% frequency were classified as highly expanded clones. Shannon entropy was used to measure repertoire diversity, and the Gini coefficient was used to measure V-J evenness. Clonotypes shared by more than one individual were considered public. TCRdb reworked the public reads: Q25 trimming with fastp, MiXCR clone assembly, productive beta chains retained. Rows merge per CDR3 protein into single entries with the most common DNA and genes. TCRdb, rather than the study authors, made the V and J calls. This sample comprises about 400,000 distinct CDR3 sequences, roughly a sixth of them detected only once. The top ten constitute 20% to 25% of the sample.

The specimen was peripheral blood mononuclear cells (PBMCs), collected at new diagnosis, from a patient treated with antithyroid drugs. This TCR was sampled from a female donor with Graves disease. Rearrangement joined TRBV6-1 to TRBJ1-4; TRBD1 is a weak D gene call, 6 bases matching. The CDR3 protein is CASSSQGPVWIANEKLFF. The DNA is TGTGCCAGCAGTTCCCAGGGGCCTGTGTGGATTGCTAATGAAAAACTGTTTTTT.